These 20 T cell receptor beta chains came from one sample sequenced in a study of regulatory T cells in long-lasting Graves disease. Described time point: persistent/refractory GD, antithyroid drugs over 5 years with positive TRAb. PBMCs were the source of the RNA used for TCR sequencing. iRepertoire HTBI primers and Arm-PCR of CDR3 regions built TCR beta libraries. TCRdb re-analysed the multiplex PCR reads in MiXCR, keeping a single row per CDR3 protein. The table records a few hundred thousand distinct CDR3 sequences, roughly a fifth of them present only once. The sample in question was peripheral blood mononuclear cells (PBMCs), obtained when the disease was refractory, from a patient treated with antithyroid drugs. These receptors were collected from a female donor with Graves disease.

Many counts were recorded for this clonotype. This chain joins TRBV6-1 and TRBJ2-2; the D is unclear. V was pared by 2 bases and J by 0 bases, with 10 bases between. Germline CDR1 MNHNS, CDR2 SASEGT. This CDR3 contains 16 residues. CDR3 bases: TGTGCCAGCAGTGAATTGGTGGACGCGAACACCGGGGAGCTGTTTTTT. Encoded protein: CASSELVDANTGELFF.

The CDR3 nucleotides read TGTGCCAGCAGAGGGCTTACCTCTAGCACAGATACGCAGTATTTT. Its protein is CASRGLTSSTDTQYF. The chain has TRBV6-1 and TRBJ2-3; D is unclear. Trimming stripped 6 bases from V and 0 bases from J, with 13 bases between. From germline, CDR1 is MNHNS and CDR2 SASEGT. The CDR3 loop spans 15 amino acids.

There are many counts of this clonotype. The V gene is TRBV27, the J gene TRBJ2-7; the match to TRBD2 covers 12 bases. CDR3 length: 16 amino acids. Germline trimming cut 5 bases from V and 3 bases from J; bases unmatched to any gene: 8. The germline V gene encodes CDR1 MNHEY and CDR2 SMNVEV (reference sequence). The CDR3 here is CASSAQGTSGRYEQYF. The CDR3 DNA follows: TGTGCCAGCAGTGCCCAAGGGACTAGCGGGCGCTACGAGCAGTACTTC.

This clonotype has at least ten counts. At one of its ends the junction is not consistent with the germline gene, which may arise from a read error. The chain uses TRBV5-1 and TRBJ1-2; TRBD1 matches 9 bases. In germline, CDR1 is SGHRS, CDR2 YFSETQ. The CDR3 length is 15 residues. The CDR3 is CASSLGQGQNYGYTF. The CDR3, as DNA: TGTGCCAGCAGCTTGGGACAGGGCCAAAACTATGGCTACACCTTC.

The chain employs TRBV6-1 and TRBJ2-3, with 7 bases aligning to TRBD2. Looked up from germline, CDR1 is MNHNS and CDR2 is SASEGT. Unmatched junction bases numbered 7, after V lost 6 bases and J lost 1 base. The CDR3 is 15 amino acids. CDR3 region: CASSPGGIGTDTQYF. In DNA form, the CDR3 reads TGTGCCAGCAGCCCGGGAGGAATCGGCACAGATACGCAGTATTTT.

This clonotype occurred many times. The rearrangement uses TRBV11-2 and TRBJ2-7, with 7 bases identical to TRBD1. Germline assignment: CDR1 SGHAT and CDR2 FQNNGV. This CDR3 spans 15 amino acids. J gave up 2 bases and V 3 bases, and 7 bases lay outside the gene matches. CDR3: CASSFRDSLTYEQYF. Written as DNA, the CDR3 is TGTGCCAGCAGCTTCCGGGACAGTTTAACCTACGAGCAGTACTTC.

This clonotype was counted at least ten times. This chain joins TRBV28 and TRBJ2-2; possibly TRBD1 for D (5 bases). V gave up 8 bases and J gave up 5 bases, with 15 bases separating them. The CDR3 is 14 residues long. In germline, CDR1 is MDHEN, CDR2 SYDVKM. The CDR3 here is CASSVGRDTGELFF. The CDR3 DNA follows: TGTGCCAGCTCGGTGGGCAGGGATACCGGGGAGCTGTTTTTT. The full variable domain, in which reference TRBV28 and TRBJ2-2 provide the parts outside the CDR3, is DVKVTQSSRYLVKRTGEKVFLECVQDMDHENMFWYRQDPGLGLRLIYFSYDVKMKEKGDIPEGYSVSREKKERFSLILESASTNQTSMYLCASSVGRDTGELFFGEGSRLTVL.

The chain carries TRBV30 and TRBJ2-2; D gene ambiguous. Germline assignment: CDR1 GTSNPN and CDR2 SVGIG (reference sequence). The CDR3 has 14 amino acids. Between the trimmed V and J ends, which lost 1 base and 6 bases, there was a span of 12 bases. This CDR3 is CAWSDPTVSGELFF. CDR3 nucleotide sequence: TGTGCCTGGAGTGACCCTACAGTGTCCGGGGAGCTGTTTTTT.

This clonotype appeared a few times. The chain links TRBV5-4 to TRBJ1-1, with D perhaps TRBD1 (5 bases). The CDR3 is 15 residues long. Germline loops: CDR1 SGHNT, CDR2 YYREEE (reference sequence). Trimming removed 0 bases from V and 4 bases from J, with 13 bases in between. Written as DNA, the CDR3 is TGTGCCAGCAGCTTGGGCAGGGCGGTGGGCACTGAAGCTTTCTTT. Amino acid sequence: CASSLGRAVGTEAFF.

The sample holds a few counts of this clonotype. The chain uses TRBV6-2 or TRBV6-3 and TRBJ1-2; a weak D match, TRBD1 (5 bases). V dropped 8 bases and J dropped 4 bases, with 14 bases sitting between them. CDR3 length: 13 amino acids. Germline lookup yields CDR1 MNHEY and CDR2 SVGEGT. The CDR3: CASVLGPTYGYTF. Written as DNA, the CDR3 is TGTGCCAGCGTGCTGGGGCCCACCTATGGCTACACCTTC.

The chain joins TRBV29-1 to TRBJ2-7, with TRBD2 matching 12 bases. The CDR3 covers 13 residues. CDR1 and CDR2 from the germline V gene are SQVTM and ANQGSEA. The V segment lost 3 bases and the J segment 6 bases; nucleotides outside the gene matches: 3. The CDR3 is CSVDGLAGPEQYF. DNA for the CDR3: TGCAGCGTTGATGGACTAGCGGGACCCGAGCAGTACTTC.

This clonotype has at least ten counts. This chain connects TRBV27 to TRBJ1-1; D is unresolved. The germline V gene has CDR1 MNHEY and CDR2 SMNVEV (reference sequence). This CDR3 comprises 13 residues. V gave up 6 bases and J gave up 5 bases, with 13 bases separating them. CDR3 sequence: CASRTGGRTEAFF. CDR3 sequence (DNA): TGTGCCAGCAGAACCGGTGGCAGGACTGAAGCTTTCTTT.

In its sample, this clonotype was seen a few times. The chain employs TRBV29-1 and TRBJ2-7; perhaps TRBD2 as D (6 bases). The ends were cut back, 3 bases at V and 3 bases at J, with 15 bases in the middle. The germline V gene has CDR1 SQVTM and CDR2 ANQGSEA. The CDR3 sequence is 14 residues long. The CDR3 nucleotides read TGCAGCGTTGAGGGGGGAGGCAGGGACTACGAGCAGTACTTC. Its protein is CSVEGGGRDYEQYF.

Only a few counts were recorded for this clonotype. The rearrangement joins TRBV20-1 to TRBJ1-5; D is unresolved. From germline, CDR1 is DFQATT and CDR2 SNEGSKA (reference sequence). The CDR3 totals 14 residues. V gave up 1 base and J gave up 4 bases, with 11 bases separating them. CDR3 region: CSARGNWGNQPQHF. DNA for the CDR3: TGCAGTGCTAGAGGTAATTGGGGTAATCAGCCCCAGCATTTT.

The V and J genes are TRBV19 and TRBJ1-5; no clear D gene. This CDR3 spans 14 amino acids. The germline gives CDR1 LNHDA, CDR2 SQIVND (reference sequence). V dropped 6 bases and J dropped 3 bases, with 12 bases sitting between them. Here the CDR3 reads CASSWEIDNQPQHF. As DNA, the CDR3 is TGTGCCAGTAGCTGGGAAATCGACAATCAGCCCCAGCATTTT.

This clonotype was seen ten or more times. CDR3 sequence reads: CASSPPGQGGPYEQYF. CDR3 DNA sequence: TGTGCCAGCAGTCCTCCGGGGCAGGGGGGCCCCTACGAGCAGTACTTC. The chain joins TRBV28 to TRBJ2-7, with TRBD1 as a possible D gene (7 bases). The CDR3 is 16 residues long. Germline V gene sequence: CDR1 MDHEN, CDR2 SYDVKM. The germline V and J ends were trimmed by 5 bases and 2 bases, with 19 bases remaining between them.

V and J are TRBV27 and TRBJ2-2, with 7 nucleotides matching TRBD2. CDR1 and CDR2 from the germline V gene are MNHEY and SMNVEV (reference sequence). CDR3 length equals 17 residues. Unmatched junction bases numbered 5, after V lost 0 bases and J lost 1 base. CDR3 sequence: CASSLSMGTMNTGELFF. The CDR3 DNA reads TGTGCCAGCAGTTTATCGATGGGGACTATGAACACCGGGGAGCTGTTTTTT.

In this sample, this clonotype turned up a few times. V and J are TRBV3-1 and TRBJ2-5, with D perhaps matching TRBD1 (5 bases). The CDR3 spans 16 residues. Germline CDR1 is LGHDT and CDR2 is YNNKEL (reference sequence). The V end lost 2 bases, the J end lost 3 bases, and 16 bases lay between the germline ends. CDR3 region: CASSQLPGPPKETQYF. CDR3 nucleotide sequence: TGTGCCAGCAGCCAATTGCCAGGGCCGCCCAAAGAGACCCAGTACTTC.

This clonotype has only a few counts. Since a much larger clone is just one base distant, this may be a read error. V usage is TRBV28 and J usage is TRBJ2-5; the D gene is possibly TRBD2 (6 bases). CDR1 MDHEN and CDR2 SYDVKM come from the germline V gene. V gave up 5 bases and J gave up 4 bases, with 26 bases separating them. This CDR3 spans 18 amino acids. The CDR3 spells CASSPSMSGGPIRETQYF. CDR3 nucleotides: TGTGCCAGCAGTCCCTCTATGTCAGGAGGGCCAATTAGAGAGACCCAGTACTTC.

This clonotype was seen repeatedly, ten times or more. CDR3 region: CASSRRTGGTTEAFF. Written as DNA, the CDR3 is TGTGCCAGCAGTCGCAGGACAGGGGGCACCACTGAAGCTTTCTTT. This chain links TRBV6-1 with TRBJ1-1, with TRBD1 identical over 11 bases. This CDR3 has 15 residues. Unmatched junction bases numbered 6, after V lost 5 bases and J lost 4 bases. Germline V gene lookup returns CDR1 MNHNS and CDR2 SASEGT.